The rows below give T cell receptor beta chains drawn from one sample of a study of blood T cell repertoires in COVID-19. Measured with immunoSEQ multiplex PCR; TCRdb has only the in-frame clones, and not every one. Among 320,000 or so clones listed, about 87% were seen once. Sequencing was performed on PBMCs or T cells enriched from blood (not recorded which). Source of these receptors: a young man who had recovered from COVID-19. CDR3s include the opening cysteine and the closing phenylalanine or tryptophan. Fields, in order: V gene, clone size, D gene, J gene, CDR3 DNA, CDR3 protein. D genes are given only for firm matches. Some rows have no size entry. The others give once, few or many, or a class for an expanded clone.

v_gene: TRBV10-1
abundance: .
d_gene: .
j_gene: TRBJ2-7
CDR3nt: TGCGCCAGCAGCCCATCGACAGGTTCCTACGAGCAGTACTTC
CDR3aa: CASSPSTGSYEQYF

v_gene: TRBV18
abundance: .
d_gene: .
j_gene: TRBJ2-1
CDR3nt: TGTGCCAGCTCACCACTGTTGGCCGCCCGCTCCTACAATGAGCAGTTCTTC
CDR3aa: CASSPLLAARSYNEQFF

v_gene: TRBV28
abundance: .
d_gene: .
j_gene: TRBJ1-5
CDR3nt: TGTGCCAGCAGTGGTTCGAGGAACAATCAGCCCCAGCATTTT
CDR3aa: CASSGSRNNQPQHF

v_gene: TRBV5-4
abundance: .
d_gene: TRBD2
j_gene: TRBJ2-5
CDR3nt: TGTGCCAGCAGCTTGGCCAGGGCTAGCGGGGGGGCGGAGACCCAGTACTTC
CDR3aa: CASSLARASGGAETQYF

v_gene: TRBV18
abundance: .
d_gene: TRBD1
j_gene: TRBJ1-5
CDR3nt: TGTGCCAGCTCACCTCCGGACAGGGTCTATCAGCCCCAGCATTTT
CDR3aa: CASSPPDRVYQPQHF

v_gene: TRBV5-5
abundance: .
d_gene: TRBD1
j_gene: TRBJ1-1
CDR3nt: TGTGCCAGCAGAGGAGTGACAGGGGGCTGGACTGAAGCTTTCTTT
CDR3aa: CASRGVTGGWTEAFF

v_gene: TRBV19
abundance: few
d_gene: .
j_gene: TRBJ1-1
CDR3nt: TGTGCCACTTCTTTGAACACTGAAGCTTTCTTT
CDR3aa: CATSLNTEAFF

v_gene: TRBV11-2
abundance: once
d_gene: .
j_gene: TRBJ2-7
CDR3nt: TGTGCCAGCAGCCCCGGCAGGATGCGGGTCTACGAGCAGTACTTC
CDR3aa: CASSPGRMRVYEQYF

v_gene: TRBV2
abundance: once
d_gene: .
j_gene: TRBJ1-2
CDR3nt: TGTGCCAGCAGTCGGGAGGGCTACACCTTC
CDR3aa: CASSREGYTF

v_gene: TRBV5-6
abundance: .
d_gene: .
j_gene: TRBJ1-2
CDR3nt: TGTGCCAGCAGCTTGGGATGGCAGGGGACCTATGGCTACACCTTC
CDR3aa: CASSLGWQGTYGYTF

v_gene: TRBV18
abundance: .
d_gene: .
j_gene: TRBJ1-1
CDR3nt: TGTGCCAGCTCACCTACCCAGCTCAAAGGAGGGACTGAAGCTTTCTTT
CDR3aa: CASSPTQLKGGTEAFF

v_gene: TRBV6-5
abundance: .
d_gene: TRBD1
j_gene: TRBJ1-1
CDR3nt: TGTGCCAGCACCGGACAGGGTGGGAAGGCTGAAGCTTTCTTT
CDR3aa: CASTGQGGKAEAFF

v_gene: TRBV14
abundance: .
d_gene: .
j_gene: TRBJ1-2
CDR3nt: TGTGCCAGCAGCCAAGTTGGTCGAGTGACAATGCATGGCTACACCTTC
CDR3aa: CASSQVGRVTMHGYTF

v_gene: TRBV6-4
abundance: .
d_gene: .
j_gene: TRBJ2-2
CDR3nt: TGTGCCAGCAGGGTACTAGCCTCTGGCACCGGGGAGCTGTTTTTT
CDR3aa: CASRVLASGTGELFF

v_gene: TRBV18
abundance: .
d_gene: .
j_gene: TRBJ1-5
CDR3nt: TGTGCCAGCTCACAGGGGAATAGCAATCAGCCCCAGCATTTT
CDR3aa: CASSQGNSNQPQHF

v_gene: TRBV3-1/TRBV3-2
abundance: .
d_gene: TRBD2
j_gene: TRBJ2-3
CDR3nt: TGTGCCAGCAGCCAAGGTCGACTAGCGGGGGTCACAGATACGCAGTATTTT
CDR3aa: CASSQGRLAGVTDTQYF

v_gene: TRBV30
abundance: .
d_gene: TRBD2
j_gene: TRBJ2-3
CDR3nt: TGTGCCTGTAGCGGGGGGTACGGAGATACGCAGTATTTT
CDR3aa: CACSGGYGDTQYF

v_gene: TRBV15
abundance: .
d_gene: TRBD1
j_gene: TRBJ2-5
CDR3nt: TGTGCCACCAGCAGGGGACAGGGCCAAGAGACCCAGTACTTC
CDR3aa: CATSRGQGQETQYF

v_gene: TRBV5-1
abundance: .
d_gene: TRBD1
j_gene: TRBJ1-1
CDR3nt: TGCGCCAGCAGCTTGTCAGGGGGAGATACTGAAGCTTTCTTT
CDR3aa: CASSLSGGDTEAFF

v_gene: TRBV2
abundance: few
d_gene: .
j_gene: TRBJ2-1
CDR3nt: TGTGCCAGCAGTGCGGGTGGCCACGTCTACAATGAGCAGTTCTTC
CDR3aa: CASSAGGHVYNEQFF

v_gene: TRBV30
abundance: .
d_gene: TRBD1
j_gene: TRBJ2-7
CDR3nt: TGTGCCTGGAGTCCCCTGGGACAGGGCGGCTACGAGCAGTACTTC
CDR3aa: CAWSPLGQGGYEQYF

v_gene: TRBV19
abundance: .
d_gene: TRBD1
j_gene: TRBJ1-1
CDR3nt: TGTGCCAGTAGTATAGTCCCAGGGGGAAACACTGAAGCTTTCTTT
CDR3aa: CASSIVPGGNTEAFF

v_gene: TRBV5-4
abundance: .
d_gene: .
j_gene: TRBJ2-2
CDR3nt: TGTGCCAGCAGCTTGGACGTAGCGTCGGGAACCGGGGAGCTGTTTTTT
CDR3aa: CASSLDVASGTGELFF

v_gene: TRBV30
abundance: .
d_gene: .
j_gene: TRBJ2-7
CDR3nt: TGTGCCTGGAGTGGAGTCCGCGAGCAGTACTTC
CDR3aa: CAWSGVREQYF

v_gene: TRBV11-3
abundance: .
d_gene: TRBD2
j_gene: TRBJ2-3
CDR3nt: TGTGCCAGCAGCTTAGATGGGACTAGCGGGGATTTCACAGATACGCAGTATTTT
CDR3aa: CASSLDGTSGDFTDTQYF

v_gene: TRBV30
abundance: .
d_gene: .
j_gene: TRBJ1-1
CDR3nt: TGTGCCTGGAGTTGGAGCACTGAAGCTTTCTTT
CDR3aa: CAWSWSTEAFF